These 30 T cell receptor beta chains were all obtained from the same sample, sequenced in a study of shared clonotypes between healthy human individuals. Assay used: immunoSEQ multiplex PCR; TCRdb lists only in-frame clones, some missing. The table records 980,000 or so clones, 76% of them present only once. Sequencing was performed on memory CD4+ T cells sorted from blood. Described subset: CD45RA-negative fraction. The receptors come from a man aged 18 to 30 in good health.

The chain uses TRBV6-6 and TRBJ1-5; possible D gene TRBD1, 5 bases. The CDR3 is 16 amino acids. Trimming cost V 4 bases and J 6 bases, with 19 bases left between them. Germline lookup yields CDR1 MNHNY and CDR2 SVGAGI (reference sequence). The chain's CDR3 is CASSLTGPTWGQPQHF. The CDR3 coding sequence is TGTGCCAGCAGTTTGACGGGGCCTACCTGGGGTCAGCCCCAGCATTTT.

The V gene is TRBV5-1, the J gene TRBJ2-1; D perhaps matches TRBD2 (5 bases). Germline V CDR1 and CDR2: SGHRS, YFSETQ. V was clipped by 5 bases and J by 11 bases, with 11 bases between them. The CDR3 loop spans 11 amino acids. The CDR3 protein is CASRSDLQQFF. The CDR3 nucleotides read TGCGCCAGCAGGTCGGACTTGCAGCAGTTCTTC. Drawing the rest from reference TRBV5-1 and TRBJ2-1, the complete variable domain is KAGVTQTPRYLIKTRGQQVTLSCSPISGHRSVSWYQQTPGQGLQFLFEYFSETQRNKGNFPGRFSGRQFSNSRSEMNVSTLELGDSALYLCASRSDLQQFFGPGTRLTVL.

This clone was seen only a few times. The chain recombines TRBV28 with TRBJ2-2; the D gene is possibly TRBD1 (6 bases). Germline lookup yields CDR1 MDHEN and CDR2 SYDVKM. The CDR3 consists of 15 residues. Trimming took 4 bases from V and 7 from J, leaving 16 bases between them. The CDR3 reads CASSYLRGESGELFF. CDR3 nucleotides: TGTGCCAGCAGTTATCTCAGGGGAGAGAGCGGGGAGCTGTTTTTT.

V is TRBV5-5 and J is TRBJ2-5; TRBD2 aligns across 8 bases. The V segment lost 1 base and the J segment 5 bases; nucleotides outside the gene matches: 7. CDR1 is SGHKS, CDR2 YYEKEE, per germline (reference sequence). The CDR3 has 15 residues. The CDR3 DNA sequence: TGTGCCAGCAGCTTGCGTACTAGCGGTCCGGAGACCCAGTACTTC. Translating it yields CASSLRTSGPETQYF.

This sequence joins TRBV2 and TRBJ1-2; D gene uncertain. V was cut by 8 bases and J by 8 bases, with 12 bases left in between. The CDR3 runs to 11 residues. Germline V gene lookup returns CDR1 SNHLY and CDR2 FYNNEI. The CDR3 loop reads CASGREFGYTF. Written as DNA, the CDR3 is TGTGCCAGCGGGCGGGAATTCGGCTACACCTTC.

V gene TRBV7-8 combines with J gene TRBJ1-6; 9 bases align to TRBD1. Per the germline V gene, CDR1 is SGHVS and CDR2 is FQNEAQ. After removal of 0 bases from V and 5 bases from J, the junction contained 8 bases not matched to a gene. The CDR3 runs to 18 residues. The CDR3 is CASSLAPTTGGNNSPLHF. Here the CDR3 DNA reads TGTGCCAGCAGCTTAGCCCCAACGACAGGGGGAAATAATTCACCCCTCCACTTT.

The chain couples TRBV10-1 to TRBJ2-7; no reliable D call. Germline CDR1 WNHNN, CDR2 SYGVQD (reference sequence). The CDR3 has 12 amino acids. V was clipped by 7 bases and J by 5 bases, with 12 bases between them. The CDR3 reads CASTDHSHEQYF. The DNA of the CDR3 is TGCGCCAGCACTGACCATAGCCACGAGCAGTACTTC.

This chain joins TRBV5-6 and TRBJ1-2; 7 positions agree with TRBD1. The CDR3 extends over 15 amino acids. Trimming at V came to 4 bases and at J to 7 bases, leaving 13 bases not matched to a gene. Germline V gene sequence: CDR1 SGHDT, CDR2 YYEEEE. The CDR3: CASSTQDRDRSGYTF. The DNA of the CDR3 is TGTGCCAGCAGCACCCAAGACAGGGACCGTTCTGGCTACACCTTC.

V gene TRBV5-6 combines with J gene TRBJ2-1; TRBD2 matches at 11 bases. The germline V gene encodes CDR1 SGHDT and CDR2 YYEEEE. CDR3 length: 14 residues. V shed 7 bases, J shed 8 bases, and the junction held 8 bases outside the gene matches. The CDR3 spells CASLLAGVSHEQFF. The CDR3 DNA reads as TGTGCCAGCCTACTAGCGGGAGTTAGCCATGAGCAGTTCTTC.

The chain recombines TRBV9 with TRBJ1-4; the match to TRBD1 covers 7 bases. The germline CDR1 and CDR2 sequences are SGDLS and YYNGEE. The V gene end was trimmed by 5 bases and the J gene end by 0 bases; junction bases not matched to a gene: 7. The CDR3 runs 16 residues. CDR3 region: CASSESTGATNEKLFF. CDR3 nucleotide sequence: TGTGCCAGCAGTGAATCCACAGGGGCAACTAATGAAAAACTGTTTTTT.

The chain carries TRBV27 and TRBJ1-1; the match to TRBD1 covers 7 bases. Germline assignment: CDR1 MNHEY and CDR2 SMNVEV (reference sequence). The CDR3 has 15 amino acids. V lost 6 bases and J lost 1; bases outside the gene matches: 8. CDR3 sequence reads: CASRRQGGGNTEAFF. The CDR3 DNA sequence: TGTGCCAGCAGGCGACAGGGAGGCGGGAACACTGAAGCTTTCTTT.

The chain couples TRBV11-3 to TRBJ2-1; D is undetermined. Per the germline V gene, CDR1 is SGHNT and CDR2 is YENEEA. The V end was cut by 1 base, the J end by 8 bases, with 15 bases between. The CDR3 sequence is 15 residues long. CDR3 in amino acids: CASSLGLKEPDEQFF. The CDR3 DNA is TGTGCCAGCAGCTTAGGGCTGAAGGAGCCCGATGAGCAGTTCTTC.

This clone showed up just a few times. The rearrangement links TRBV30 to TRBJ1-1; the match to TRBD1 covers 7 bases. The CDR3 runs to 16 residues. Germline loops: CDR1 GTSNPN, CDR2 SVGIG (reference sequence). Germline trimming cut 1 base from V and 0 bases from J; bases unmatched to any gene: 8. The DNA for the CDR3 is TGTGCCTGGAGTGGAGCTACCAGGGGGATGAACACTGAAGCTTTCTTT. Its protein product is CAWSGATRGMNTEAFF.

This rearrangement joins TRBV6-6 to TRBJ1-2; D remains ambiguous. This CDR3 has 12 amino acids. Trimming cost V 4 bases and J 4 bases, with 7 bases left between them. Germline V gene data show CDR1 as MNHNY and CDR2 as SVGAGI (reference sequence). The CDR3 sequence is CASSSQFYGYTF. CDR3 DNA: TGTGCCAGCAGTTCCCAGTTCTATGGCTACACCTTC.

This rearrangement joins TRBV11-2 to TRBJ2-5; TRBD1 matches at 7 bases. V was pared by 2 bases and J by 5 bases, with 11 bases of the junction left unmatched. The germline V gene has CDR1 SGHAT and CDR2 FQNNGV. This CDR3 is 16 amino acids long. The CDR3 nucleotides are TGTGCCAGCAGCTTAATTCAGACAGGGACCTATGAGACCCAGTACTTC. This gives the protein CASSLIQTGTYETQYF. The complete variable domain, with remaining parts taken from reference TRBV11-2 and TRBJ2-5, reads EAGVAQSPRYKIIEKRQSVAFWCNPISGHATLYWYQQILGQGPKLLIQFQNNGVVDDSQLPKDRFSAERLKGVDSTLKIQPAKLEDSAVYLCASSLIQTGTYETQYFGPGTRLLVL.

The rearrangement links TRBV5-4 to TRBJ1-1; no definite D call. Germline CDR1 is SGHNT and CDR2 is YYREEE (reference sequence). This CDR3 spans 13 amino acids. V was clipped by 7 bases and J by 1 base, with 11 bases between them. The CDR3 DNA is TGTGCCAGCCGTCCGGCCGGGAACACTGAAGCTTTCTTT. This sequence encodes CASRPAGNTEAFF.

The chain has TRBV6-1 and TRBJ2-7, with TRBD2 identical over 8 bases. After removal of 4 bases from V and 0 bases from J, the junction contained 8 bases not matched to a gene. From germline, CDR1 is MNHNS and CDR2 SASEGT. The CDR3 spans 16 residues. This CDR3 is CASSVGVLAASYEQYF. DNA for the CDR3: TGTGCCAGCAGTGTAGGGGTACTAGCGGCCTCCTACGAGCAGTACTTC.

The rearrangement uses TRBV9 and TRBJ2-7; TRBD1 aligns across 8 bases. With 4 bases clipped from V and 7 bases from J, the junction kept 7 bases outside the gene matches. This CDR3 contains 13 residues. Germline loops: CDR1 SGDLS, CDR2 YYNGEE. This chain's CDR3 is CASSPTGEGEQYF. In DNA form, the CDR3 reads TGTGCCAGCAGCCCGACAGGGGAAGGTGAGCAGTACTTC.

The chain recombines TRBV10-2 with TRBJ2-5; D call uncertain. From germline, CDR1 is WSHSY and CDR2 SAAADI. The V end lost 4 bases, the J end lost 5 bases, and 5 bases lay between the germline ends. The CDR3 sequence is 11 residues long. CDR3 protein: CASSAGETQYF. CDR3 sequence (DNA): TGCGCCAGCAGTGCTGGCGAGACCCAGTACTTC.

This clone was observed a handful of times. This chain connects TRBV27 to TRBJ2-7; 10 bases match TRBD2. The CDR3 covers 13 residues. V gave up 8 bases and J gave up 2 bases; unmatched junction bases: 3. Looked up from germline, CDR1 is MNHEY and CDR2 is SMNVEV (reference sequence). CDR3 coding DNA: TGTGCCAGCCAACTAGCGGGGACCTACGAGCAGTACTTC. It is translated as CASQLAGTYEQYF.

The chain is built from TRBV7-6 and TRBJ2-2, with 10 bases lining up with TRBD2. The CDR3 is made up of 16 amino acids. Germline CDR1 reads SGHVS; CDR2 reads FNYEAQ. The trim removed 5 bases at V and 4 bases at J, leaving 7 bases unmatched. The CDR3 DNA sequence: TGTGCCAGCAGCCCCCGGACTAGCGGAGGCACCGGGGAGCTGTTTTTT. Translated, it gives CASSPRTSGGTGELFF. The full variable domain, with the rest looked up from reference TRBV7-6 and TRBJ2-2, is GAGVSQSPRYKVTKRGQDVALRCDPISGHVSLYWYRQALGQGPEFLTYFNYEAQQDKSGLPNDRFSAERPEGSISTLTIQRTEQRDSAMYRCASSPRTSGGTGELFFGEGSRLTVL.

This clone was picked up many times. The gene calls are TRBV19 and TRBJ2-7; TRBD1 matches 7 bases. With 5 bases clipped from V and 2 bases from J, the junction kept 6 bases outside the gene matches. Germline V gene sequence: CDR1 LNHDA, CDR2 SQIVND (reference sequence). This CDR3 is 14 amino acids long. CDR3 region: CASSDDRATYEQYF. CDR3 DNA sequence: TGTGCCAGTAGTGACGACAGGGCTACCTACGAGCAGTACTTC.

This clone was observed a handful of times. V usage is TRBV4-3 and J usage is TRBJ2-2; 9 nucleotides line up with TRBD2. The length of the CDR3 is 18 residues. The germline gives CDR1 LGHNA, CDR2 YSLEER. V was clipped by 0 bases and J by 3 bases; unmatched bases: 8. CDR3 in amino acids: CASSQDFLAGGYTGELFF. In DNA, the CDR3 is TGCGCCAGCAGCCAAGATTTTTTGGCGGGAGGGTACACCGGGGAGCTGTTTTTT.

This clone was counted between two and nine times. The chain links TRBV5-6 to TRBJ1-1; D possibly corresponds to TRBD1 (6 bases). Germline values: CDR1 SGHDT, CDR2 YYEEEE. Trimming stripped 0 bases from V and 7 bases from J, with 22 bases between. CDR3 length: 17 amino acids. CDR3 DNA: TGTGCCAGCAGCTTGGGAACAGGGAAGAGCTTGAAGGGTGAAGCTTTCTTT. The encoded protein is CASSLGTGKSLKGEAFF.

The V call is TRBV19, the J call TRBJ1-2, with 8 bases aligning to TRBD1. There are 15 residues in the CDR3. Losses at the gene ends were 4 bases for V and 2 bases for J; bases not matched to a gene: 6. The germline V gene has CDR1 LNHDA and CDR2 SQIVND (reference sequence). Here the CDR3 reads CASSKGQALNYGYTF. Here the CDR3 DNA reads TGTGCCAGTAGTAAGGGACAGGCTTTAAACTATGGCTACACCTTC.

The V and J genes are TRBV30 and TRBJ1-2, with 8 bases lining up with TRBD1. Germline V gene lookup returns CDR1 GTSNPN and CDR2 SVGIG (reference sequence). The V gene end was trimmed by 3 bases and the J gene end by 4 bases; junction bases not matched to a gene: 7. This CDR3 contains 14 residues. In DNA form, the CDR3 reads TGTGCCTGGAGGCTTACAGGGGGTGGCTATGGCTACACCTTC. It translates to CAWRLTGGGYGYTF.

The chain carries TRBV4-2 and TRBJ1-4; 9 bases agree with TRBD1. The V gene's germline CDR1 is LGHNA and CDR2 YNFKEQ. The CDR3 spans 15 residues. Trimming cost V 0 bases and J 10 bases; bases outside gene matches: 6. The chain's CDR3 is CASSQDWDRVGKLFF. The CDR3 DNA reads as TGTGCCAGCAGCCAAGATTGGGACAGGGTCGGAAAACTGTTTTTT.

The rearrangement uses TRBV2 and TRBJ2-7, with D unclear. Trimming removed 4 bases at V and 3 bases at J, with 10 bases between. CDR3 length: 13 residues. CDR1 and CDR2 from the germline V gene are SNHLY and FYNNEI. CDR3 DNA sequence: TGTGCCAGCAGTGGCCAGAATCTCTACGAGCAGTACTTC. Translating it yields CASSGQNLYEQYF.

Concerning this clone: The sample holds other DNA sequences that translate to the same CDR3. The gene calls are TRBV5-1 and TRBJ1-2; no reliable D call. The CDR3 is 13 residues long. Between the trimmed V and J ends, which lost 0 bases and 3 bases, there was a span of 6 bases. The germline CDR1 and CDR2 sequences are SGHRS and YFSETQ. CDR3 DNA sequence: TGCGCCAGCAGCTTGGGCACGGACTATGGCTACACCTTC. Protein product: CASSLGTDYGYTF.

This clone was seen once. The chain recombines TRBV19 with TRBJ1-6; 8 nucleotides match TRBD1. This CDR3 is built from 15 residues. Per the germline V gene, CDR1 is LNHDA and CDR2 is SQIVND (reference sequence). After removal of 7 bases from V and 6 bases from J, the junction contained 8 bases not matched to a gene. DNA for the CDR3: TGTGCCAGTACCGGACAGGGAACGAGTAATTCACCCCTCCACTTT. Translated, it gives CASTGQGTSNSPLHF.